This TCR beta chain was found in a study of blood T cell repertoires in COVID-19. Study overall: COVID-19 samples collected from the United States, Italy and Spain covered acute and convalescent phases. The analysed material was cDNA or gDNA that came from T cells, B-cell-depleted T cells, or PBMCs.

Trimming stripped 5 bases from V and 0 bases from J, with 13 bases between. Per germline, CDR1 MNHEY and CDR2 SVGEGT. The CDR3 spans 15 residues. Assay used: immunoSEQ multiplex PCR; TCRdb lists only in-frame clones, some missing. In the table there are 120,000 to 150,000 clones, around 81% of which are singletons. The rearrangement links TRBV6-2 or TRBV6-3 to TRBJ1-2; a possible D gene is TRBD1 (6 bases). What was sequenced was peripheral blood. The receptor was isolated from a human donor in a cohort sampled during active COVID-19. The CDR3 coding sequence is TGTGCCAGCAGTCAACGACAGGTCGCTAACTATGGCTACACCTTC. It translates to CASSQRQVANYGYTF.